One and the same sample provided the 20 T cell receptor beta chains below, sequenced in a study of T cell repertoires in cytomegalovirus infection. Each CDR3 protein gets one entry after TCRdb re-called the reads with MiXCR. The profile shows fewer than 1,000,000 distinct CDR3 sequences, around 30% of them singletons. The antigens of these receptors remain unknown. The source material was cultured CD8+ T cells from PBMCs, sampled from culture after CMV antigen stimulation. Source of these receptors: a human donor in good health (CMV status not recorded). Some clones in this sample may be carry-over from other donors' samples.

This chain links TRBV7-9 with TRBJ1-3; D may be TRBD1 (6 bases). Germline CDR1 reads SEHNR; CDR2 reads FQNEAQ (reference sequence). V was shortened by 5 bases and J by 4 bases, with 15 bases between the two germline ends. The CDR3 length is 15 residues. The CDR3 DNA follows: TGTGCCAGCAGCCCCCAGCAGACAGGCGGAAACACCATATATTTT. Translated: CASSPQQTGGNTIYF.

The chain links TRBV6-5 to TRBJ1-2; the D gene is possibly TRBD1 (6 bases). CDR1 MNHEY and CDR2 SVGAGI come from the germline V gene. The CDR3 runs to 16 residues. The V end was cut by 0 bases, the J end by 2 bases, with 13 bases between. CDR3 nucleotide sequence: TGTGCCAGCAGTTACTCGCTTCTGGGGGCGAACTATGGCTACACCTTC. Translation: CASSYSLLGANYGYTF.

CDR3 protein: CASSAGLAGTANTGELFF. The CDR3 region has the DNA TGCGCCAGCAGCGCGGGACTAGCGGGGACTGCGAACACCGGGGAGCTGTTTTTT. The rearrangement joins TRBV4-1 to TRBJ2-2; the match to TRBD2 covers 13 bases. The CDR3 runs to 18 residues. Germline lookup yields CDR1 MGHRA and CDR2 YSYEKL. V lost 5 bases and J lost 0; bases outside the gene matches: 6.

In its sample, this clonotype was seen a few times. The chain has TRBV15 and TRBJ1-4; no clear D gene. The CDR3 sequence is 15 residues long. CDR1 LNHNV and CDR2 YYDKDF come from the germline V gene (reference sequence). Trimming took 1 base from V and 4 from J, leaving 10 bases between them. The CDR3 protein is CATSRVKPVNEKLFF. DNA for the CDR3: TGTGCCACCAGCAGAGTCAAGCCGGTTAATGAAAAACTGTTTTTT.

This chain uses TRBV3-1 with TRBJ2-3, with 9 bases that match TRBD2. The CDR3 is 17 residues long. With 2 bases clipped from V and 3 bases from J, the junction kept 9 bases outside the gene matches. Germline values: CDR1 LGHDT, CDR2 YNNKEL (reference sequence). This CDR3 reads CASSQSRGLALTDTQYF. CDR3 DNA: TGTGCCAGCAGCCAATCCCGGGGACTAGCTTTGACAGATACGCAGTATTTT.

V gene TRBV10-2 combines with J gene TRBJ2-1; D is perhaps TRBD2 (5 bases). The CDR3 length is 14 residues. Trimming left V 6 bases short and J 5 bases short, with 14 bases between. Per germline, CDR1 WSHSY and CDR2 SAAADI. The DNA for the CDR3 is TGCGCCAGCAGATCGGGATTGGGCCACAATGAGCAGTTCTTC. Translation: CASRSGLGHNEQFF.

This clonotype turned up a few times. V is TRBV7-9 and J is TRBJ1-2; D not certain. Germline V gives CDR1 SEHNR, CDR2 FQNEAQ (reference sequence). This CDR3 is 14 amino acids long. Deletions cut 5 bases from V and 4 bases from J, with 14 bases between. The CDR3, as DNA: TGTGCCAGCAGCGGGGATACCCTAGTCTATGGCTACACCTTC. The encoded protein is CASSGDTLVYGYTF.

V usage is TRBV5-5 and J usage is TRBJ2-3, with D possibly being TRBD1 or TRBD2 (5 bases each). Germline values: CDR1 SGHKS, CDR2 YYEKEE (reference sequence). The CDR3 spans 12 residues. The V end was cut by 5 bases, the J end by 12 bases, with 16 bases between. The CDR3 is CASRYPGPQQYF. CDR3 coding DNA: TGTGCCAGCAGATATCCGGGACCCCAACAGTATTTT.

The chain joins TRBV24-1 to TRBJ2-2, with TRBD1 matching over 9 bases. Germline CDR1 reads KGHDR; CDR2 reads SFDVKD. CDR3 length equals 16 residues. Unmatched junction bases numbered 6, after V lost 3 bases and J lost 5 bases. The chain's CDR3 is CATSDTGQGWTGELFF. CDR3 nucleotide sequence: TGTGCCACCAGTGATACGGGACAGGGATGGACCGGGGAGCTGTTTTTT.

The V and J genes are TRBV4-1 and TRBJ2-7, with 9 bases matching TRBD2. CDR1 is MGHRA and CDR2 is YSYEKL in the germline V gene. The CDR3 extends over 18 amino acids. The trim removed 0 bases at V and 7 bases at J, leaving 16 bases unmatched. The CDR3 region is CASSQEYFGKRGAPEQYF. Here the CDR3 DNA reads TGCGCCAGCAGCCAAGAATATTTTGGTAAGCGGGGGGCGCCAGAGCAGTACTTC.

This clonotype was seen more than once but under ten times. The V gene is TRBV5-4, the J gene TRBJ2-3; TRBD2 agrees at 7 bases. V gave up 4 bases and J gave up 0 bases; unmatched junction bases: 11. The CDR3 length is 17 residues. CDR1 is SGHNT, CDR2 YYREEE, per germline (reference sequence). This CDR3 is CASSPGVGRSSTDTQYF. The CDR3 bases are TGTGCCAGCAGCCCGGGTGTCGGGAGGTCTAGCACAGATACGCAGTATTTT.

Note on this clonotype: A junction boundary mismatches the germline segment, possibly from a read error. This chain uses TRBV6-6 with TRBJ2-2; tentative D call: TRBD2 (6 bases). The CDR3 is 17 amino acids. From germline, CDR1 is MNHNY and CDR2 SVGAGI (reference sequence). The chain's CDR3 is CANSYSSGSENTGELFF. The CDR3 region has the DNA TGTGCCAACAGTTACTCGAGCGGGTCAGAGAACACCGGGGAGCTGTTTTTT.

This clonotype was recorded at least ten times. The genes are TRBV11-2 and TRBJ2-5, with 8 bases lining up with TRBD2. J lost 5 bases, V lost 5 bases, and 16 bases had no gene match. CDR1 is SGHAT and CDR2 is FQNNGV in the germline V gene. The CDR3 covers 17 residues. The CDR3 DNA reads TGTGCCAGCAGCGGTTCCGGGACTAGAGTAATCCAGGAGACCCAGTACTTC. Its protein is CASSGSGTRVIQETQYF.

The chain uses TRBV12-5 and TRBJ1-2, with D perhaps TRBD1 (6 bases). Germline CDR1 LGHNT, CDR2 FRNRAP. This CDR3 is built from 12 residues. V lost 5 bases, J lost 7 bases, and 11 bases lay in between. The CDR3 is CASGLRGSGYTF. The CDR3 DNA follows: TGTGCTAGTGGTCTCAGGGGATCTGGCTACACCTTC.

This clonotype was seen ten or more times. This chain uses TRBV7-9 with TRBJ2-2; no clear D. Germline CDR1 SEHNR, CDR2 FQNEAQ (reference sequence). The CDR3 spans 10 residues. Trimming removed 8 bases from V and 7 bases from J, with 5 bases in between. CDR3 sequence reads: CASGNGELFF. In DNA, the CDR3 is TGTGCCAGCGGGAACGGGGAGCTGTTTTTT.

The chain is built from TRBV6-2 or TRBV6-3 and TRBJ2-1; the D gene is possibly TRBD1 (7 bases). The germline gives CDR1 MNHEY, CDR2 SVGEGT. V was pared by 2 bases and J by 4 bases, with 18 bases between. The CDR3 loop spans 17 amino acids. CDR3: CASSYLATGIIYNEQFF. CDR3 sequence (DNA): TGTGCCAGCAGTTACCTAGCGACAGGGATAATTTACAATGAGCAGTTCTTC.

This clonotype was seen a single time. The CDR3 loop reads CASRGQGLNQPQHF. In DNA form, the CDR3 reads TGTGCCAGCAGAGGACAGGGCTTAAATCAGCCCCAGCATTTT. V usage is TRBV27 and J usage is TRBJ1-5; TRBD1 matches 8 bases. Germline lookup yields CDR1 MNHEY and CDR2 SMNVEV (reference sequence). This CDR3 is 14 amino acids long. With V trimmed by 6 bases and J by 4 bases, 5 bases remained unmatched.

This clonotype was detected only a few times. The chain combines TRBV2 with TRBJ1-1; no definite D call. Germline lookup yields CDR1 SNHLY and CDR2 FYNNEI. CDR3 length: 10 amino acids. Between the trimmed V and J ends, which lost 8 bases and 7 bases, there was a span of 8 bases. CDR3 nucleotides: TGTGCCAGCTTCCTTTTTGAAGCTTTCTTT. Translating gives CASFLFEAFF.

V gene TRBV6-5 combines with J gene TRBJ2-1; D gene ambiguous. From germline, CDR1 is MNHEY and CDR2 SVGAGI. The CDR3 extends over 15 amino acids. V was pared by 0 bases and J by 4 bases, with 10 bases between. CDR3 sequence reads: CASSYSETPYNEQFF. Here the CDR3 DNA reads TGTGCCAGCAGTTACTCCGAGACGCCTTACAATGAGCAGTTCTTC.

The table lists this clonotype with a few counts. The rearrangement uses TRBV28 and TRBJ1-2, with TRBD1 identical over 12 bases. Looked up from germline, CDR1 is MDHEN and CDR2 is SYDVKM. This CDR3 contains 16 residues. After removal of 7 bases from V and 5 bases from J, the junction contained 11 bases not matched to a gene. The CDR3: CASKLVGTGGSYGYTF. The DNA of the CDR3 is TGTGCCAGCAAACTCGTGGGGACAGGGGGCTCTTATGGCTACACCTTC.